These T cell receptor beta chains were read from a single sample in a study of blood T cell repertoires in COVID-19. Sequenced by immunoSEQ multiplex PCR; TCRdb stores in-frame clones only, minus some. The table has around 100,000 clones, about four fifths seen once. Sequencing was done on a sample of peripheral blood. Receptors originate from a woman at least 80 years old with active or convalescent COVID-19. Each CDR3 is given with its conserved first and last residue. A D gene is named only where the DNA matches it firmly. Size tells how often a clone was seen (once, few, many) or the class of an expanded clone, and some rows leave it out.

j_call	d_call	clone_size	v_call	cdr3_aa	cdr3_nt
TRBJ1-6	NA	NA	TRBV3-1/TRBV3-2	CASSQAGAGFQSPLHF	TGTGCCAGCAGCCAAGCGGGTGCCGGGTTTCAATCACCCCTCCACTTT
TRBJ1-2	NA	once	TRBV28	CASSLLRVNYGYTF	TGTGCCAGCAGTTTATTACGAGTTAACTATGGCTACACCTTC
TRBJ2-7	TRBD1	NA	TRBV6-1	CASSGGPGQGYYEQYF	TGTGCCAGCAGTGGGGGACCGGGACAGGGATACTACGAGCAGTACTTC
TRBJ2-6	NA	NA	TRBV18	CASSPPMRASGANVLTF	TGTGCCAGCTCACCACCGATGAGGGCCTCTGGGGCCAACGTCCTGACTTTC
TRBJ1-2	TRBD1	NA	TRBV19	CASIAVRDREKRYTF	TGTGCCAGTATCGCTGTCCGGGACAGGGAAAAACGCTACACCTTC
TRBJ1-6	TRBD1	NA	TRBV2	CASRQGAGSPLHF	TGTGCCAGCAGACAGGGGGCGGGTTCACCCCTCCACTTT
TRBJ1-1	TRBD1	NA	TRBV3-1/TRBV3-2	CASSQAGGAFF	TGTGCCAGCAGCCAAGCAGGGGGAGCTTTCTTT
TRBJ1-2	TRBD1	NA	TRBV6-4	CASSATGDYGYTF	TGTGCCAGCAGTGCGACAGGGGACTATGGCTACACCTTC
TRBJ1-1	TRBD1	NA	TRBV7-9	CASSFTGVGTEAFF	TGTGCCAGCAGCTTCACAGGGGTGGGGACTGAAGCTTTCTTT
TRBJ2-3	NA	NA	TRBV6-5	CASSYSGDEADTQYF	TGTGCCAGCAGTTACTCGGGTGATGAGGCAGATACGCAGTATTTT
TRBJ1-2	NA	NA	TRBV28	CASSSPQRGGYTF	TGTGCCAGCAGTTCCCCGCAGCGAGGTGGCTACACCTTC
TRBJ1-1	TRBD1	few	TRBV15	CATSRPGQGKEGTEAFF	TGTGCCACCAGCAGACCGGGACAGGGTAAAGAGGGGACTGAAGCTTTCTTT
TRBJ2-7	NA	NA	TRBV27	CASSLSRRTPSGVSYEQYF	TGTGCCAGCAGTTTATCGAGGAGAACACCATCCGGGGTCTCCTACGAGCAGTACTTC
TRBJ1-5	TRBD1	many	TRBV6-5	CASSHTGTANQPQHF	TGTGCCAGCAGTCATACCGGGACAGCAAATCAGCCCCAGCATTTT
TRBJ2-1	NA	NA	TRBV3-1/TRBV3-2	CASSRTGINEQFF	TGTGCCAGCAGCCGCACAGGTATCAATGAGCAGTTCTTC
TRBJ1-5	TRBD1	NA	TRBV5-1	CASSSGDRANQPQHF	TGCGCCAGCAGCTCCGGGGACAGGGCAAATCAGCCCCAGCATTTT
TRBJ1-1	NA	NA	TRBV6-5	CASTHQGMNTEAFF	TGTGCCAGCACCCATCAGGGAATGAACACTGAAGCTTTCTTT
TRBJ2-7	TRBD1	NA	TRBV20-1	CSETGTYEQYF	TGCAGTGAGACAGGGACCTACGAGCAGTACTTC